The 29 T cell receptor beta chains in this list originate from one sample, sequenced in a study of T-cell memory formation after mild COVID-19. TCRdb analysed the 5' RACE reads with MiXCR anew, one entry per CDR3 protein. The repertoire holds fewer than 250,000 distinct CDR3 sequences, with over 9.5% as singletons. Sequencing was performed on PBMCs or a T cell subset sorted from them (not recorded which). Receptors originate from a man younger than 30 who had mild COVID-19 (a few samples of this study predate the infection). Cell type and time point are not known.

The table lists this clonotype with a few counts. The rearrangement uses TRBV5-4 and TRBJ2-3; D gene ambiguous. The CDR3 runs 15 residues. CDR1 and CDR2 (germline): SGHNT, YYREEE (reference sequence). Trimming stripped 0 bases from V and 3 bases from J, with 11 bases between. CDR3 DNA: TGTGCCAGCAGCTTGGGGCCTTCCAAGACAGATACGCAGTATTTT. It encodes CASSLGPSKTDTQYF.

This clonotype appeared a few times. CDR3 sequence reads: CASTRGGPSTDTQYF. The CDR3 DNA sequence: TGTGCCAGCACCCGAGGGGGACCAAGCACAGATACGCAGTATTTT. V usage is TRBV6-6 and J usage is TRBJ2-3; weak D call: TRBD1 (6 bases). V lost 7 bases to trimming and J lost 0 bases, with 14 bases between them. Germline CDR1 reads MNHNY; CDR2 reads SVGAGI (reference sequence). The CDR3 sequence is 15 residues long.

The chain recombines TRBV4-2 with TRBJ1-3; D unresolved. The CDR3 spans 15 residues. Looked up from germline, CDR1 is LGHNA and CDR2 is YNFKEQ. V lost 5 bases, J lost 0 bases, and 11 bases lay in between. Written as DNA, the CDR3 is TGTGCCAGCAGCACATTTCTGTTCTCTGGAAACACCATATATTTT. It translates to CASSTFLFSGNTIYF.

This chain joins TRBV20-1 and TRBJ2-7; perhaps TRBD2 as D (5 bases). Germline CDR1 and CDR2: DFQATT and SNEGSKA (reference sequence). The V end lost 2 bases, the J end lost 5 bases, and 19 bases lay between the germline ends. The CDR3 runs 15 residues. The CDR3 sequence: CSARKPGGSLHEQYV. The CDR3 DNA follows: TGCAGTGCTAGAAAGCCTGGAGGCAGTCTTCACGAGCAGTACGTC.

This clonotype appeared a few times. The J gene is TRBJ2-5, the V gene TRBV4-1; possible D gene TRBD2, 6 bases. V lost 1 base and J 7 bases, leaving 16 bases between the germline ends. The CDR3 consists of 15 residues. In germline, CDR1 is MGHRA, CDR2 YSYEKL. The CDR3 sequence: CASSQVGGTGRTQYF. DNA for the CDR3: TGCGCCAGCAGCCAAGTGGGGGGAACGGGTAGGACCCAGTACTTC.

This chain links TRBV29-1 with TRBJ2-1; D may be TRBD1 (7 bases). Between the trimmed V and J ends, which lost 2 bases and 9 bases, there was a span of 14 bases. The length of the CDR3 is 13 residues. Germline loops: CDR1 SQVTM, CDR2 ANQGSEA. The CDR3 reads CSVERQGGGEQFF. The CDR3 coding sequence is TGCAGCGTTGAAAGACAGGGAGGCGGTGAGCAGTTCTTC.

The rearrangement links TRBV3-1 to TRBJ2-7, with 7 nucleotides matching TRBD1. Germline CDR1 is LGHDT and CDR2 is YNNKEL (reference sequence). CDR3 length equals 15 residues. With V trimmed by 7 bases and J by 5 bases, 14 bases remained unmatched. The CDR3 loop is CASTQNTGTAHEQYF. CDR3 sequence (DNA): TGTGCCAGCACCCAGAACACAGGGACAGCCCACGAGCAGTACTTC.

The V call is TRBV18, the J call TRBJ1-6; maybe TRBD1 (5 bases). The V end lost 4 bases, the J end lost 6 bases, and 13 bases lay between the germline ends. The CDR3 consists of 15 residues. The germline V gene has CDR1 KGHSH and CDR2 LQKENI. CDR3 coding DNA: TGTGCCAGCTCACGCCGACAGAGAACTAATTCACCCCTCCACTTT. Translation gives CASSRRQRTNSPLHF. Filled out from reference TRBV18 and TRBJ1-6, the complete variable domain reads NAGVMQNPRHLVRRRGQEARLRCSPMKGHSHVYWYRQLPEEGLKFMVYLQKENIIDESGMPKERFSAEFPKEGPSILRIQQVVRGDSAAYFCASSRRQRTNSPLHFGNGTRLTVT.

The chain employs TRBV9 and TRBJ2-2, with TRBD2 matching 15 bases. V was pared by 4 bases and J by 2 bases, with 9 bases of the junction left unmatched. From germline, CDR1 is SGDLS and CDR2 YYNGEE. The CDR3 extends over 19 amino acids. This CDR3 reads CASSPPGLAGGFNTGELFF. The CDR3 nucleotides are TGTGCCAGCAGCCCGCCGGGACTAGCGGGGGGCTTTAACACCGGGGAGCTGTTTTTT.

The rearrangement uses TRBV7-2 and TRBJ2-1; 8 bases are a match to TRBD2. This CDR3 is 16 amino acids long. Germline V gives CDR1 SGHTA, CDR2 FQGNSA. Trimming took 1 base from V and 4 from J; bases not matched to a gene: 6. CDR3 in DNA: TGTGCCAGCAGCTTAGGGGCGGGGGGACATTACAATGAGCAGTTCTTC. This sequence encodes CASSLGAGGHYNEQFF. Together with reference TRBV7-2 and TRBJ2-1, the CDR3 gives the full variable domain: GAGVSQSPSNKVTEKGKDVELRCDPISGHTALYWYRQSLGQGLEFLIYFQGNSAPDKSGLPSDRFSAERTGGSVSTLTIQRTQQEDSAVYLCASSLGAGGHYNEQFFGPGTRLTVL.

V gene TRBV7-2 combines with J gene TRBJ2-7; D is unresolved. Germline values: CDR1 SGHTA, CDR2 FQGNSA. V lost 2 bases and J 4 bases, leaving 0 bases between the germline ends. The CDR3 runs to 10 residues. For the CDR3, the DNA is TGTGCCAGCAGCTTATACGAGCAGTACTTC. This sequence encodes CASSLYEQYF.

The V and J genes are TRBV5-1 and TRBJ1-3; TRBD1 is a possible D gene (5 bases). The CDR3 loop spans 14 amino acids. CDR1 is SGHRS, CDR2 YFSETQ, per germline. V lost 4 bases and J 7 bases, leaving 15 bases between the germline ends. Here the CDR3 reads CASSRGTAQNTIYF. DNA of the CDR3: TGCGCCAGCAGCAGAGGGACGGCCCAGAACACCATATATTTT.

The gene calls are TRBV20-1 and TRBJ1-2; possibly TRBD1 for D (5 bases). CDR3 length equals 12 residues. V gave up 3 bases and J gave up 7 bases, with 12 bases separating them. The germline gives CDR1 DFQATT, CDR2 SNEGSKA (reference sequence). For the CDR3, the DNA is TGCAGTGCTAGGCTGGGGGACCTTGGCTACACCTTC. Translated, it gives CSARLGDLGYTF.

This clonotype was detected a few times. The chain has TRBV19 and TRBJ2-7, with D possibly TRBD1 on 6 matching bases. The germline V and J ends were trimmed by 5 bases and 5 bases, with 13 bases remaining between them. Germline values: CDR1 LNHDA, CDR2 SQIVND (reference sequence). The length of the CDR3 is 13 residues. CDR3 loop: CASSLGAFDEQYF. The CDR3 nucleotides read TGTGCCAGTAGTTTGGGGGCTTTCGACGAGCAGTACTTC.

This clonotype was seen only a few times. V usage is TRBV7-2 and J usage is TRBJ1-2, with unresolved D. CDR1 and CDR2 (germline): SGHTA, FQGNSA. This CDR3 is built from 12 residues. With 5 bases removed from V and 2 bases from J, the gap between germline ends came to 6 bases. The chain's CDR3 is CASSVMNYGYTF. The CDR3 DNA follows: TGTGCCAGCAGCGTTATGAACTATGGCTACACCTTC.

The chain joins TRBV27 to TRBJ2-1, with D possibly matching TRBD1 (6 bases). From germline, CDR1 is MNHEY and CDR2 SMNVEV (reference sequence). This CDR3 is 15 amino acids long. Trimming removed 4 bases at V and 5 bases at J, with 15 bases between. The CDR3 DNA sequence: TGTGCCAGCAGTTCACAGGGCCGAGTCAACAATGAGCAGTTCTTC. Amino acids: CASSSQGRVNNEQFF.

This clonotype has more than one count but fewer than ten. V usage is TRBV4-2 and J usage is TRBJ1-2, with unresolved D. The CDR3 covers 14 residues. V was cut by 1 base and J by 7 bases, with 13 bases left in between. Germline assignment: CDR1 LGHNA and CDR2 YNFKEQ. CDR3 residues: CASSQGMVGLGYTF. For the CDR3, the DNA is TGTGCCAGCAGCCAAGGTATGGTTGGGCTTGGCTACACCTTC.

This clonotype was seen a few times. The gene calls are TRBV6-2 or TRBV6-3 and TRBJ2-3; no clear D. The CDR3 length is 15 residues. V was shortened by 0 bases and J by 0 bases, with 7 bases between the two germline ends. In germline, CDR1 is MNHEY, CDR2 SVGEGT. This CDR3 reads CASSYSVFSTDTQYF. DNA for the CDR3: TGTGCCAGCAGTTACTCGGTGTTCAGCACAGATACGCAGTATTTT.

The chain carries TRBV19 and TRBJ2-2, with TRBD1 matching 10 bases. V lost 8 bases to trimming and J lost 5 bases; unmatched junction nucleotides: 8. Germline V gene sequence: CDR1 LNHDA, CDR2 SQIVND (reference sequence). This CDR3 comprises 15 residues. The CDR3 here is CASRRDRGYTGELFF. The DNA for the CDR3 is TGTGCCAGTCGCCGGGACAGGGGATATACCGGGGAGCTGTTTTTT.

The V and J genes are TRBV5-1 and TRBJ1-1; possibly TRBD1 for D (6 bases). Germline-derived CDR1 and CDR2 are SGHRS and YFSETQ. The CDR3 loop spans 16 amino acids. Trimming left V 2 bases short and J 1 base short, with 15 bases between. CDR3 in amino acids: CASSFGLRDTNTEAFF. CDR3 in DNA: TGCGCCAGCAGCTTTGGGCTCCGGGACACGAACACTGAAGCTTTCTTT.

The CDR3 bases are TGTGCCAGCAGCTTATATCTTCCGGGGGCTCGCACAGATACGCAGTATTTT. This translates into CASSLYLPGARTDTQYF. The chain has TRBV7-9 and TRBJ2-3, with D tentatively TRBD1 or TRBD2 (6 bases each). Germline V gene lookup returns CDR1 SEHNR and CDR2 FQNEAQ (reference sequence). The V gene lost 2 bases and the J gene lost 1 base, with 16 bases spanning the gap. The CDR3 extends over 17 amino acids.

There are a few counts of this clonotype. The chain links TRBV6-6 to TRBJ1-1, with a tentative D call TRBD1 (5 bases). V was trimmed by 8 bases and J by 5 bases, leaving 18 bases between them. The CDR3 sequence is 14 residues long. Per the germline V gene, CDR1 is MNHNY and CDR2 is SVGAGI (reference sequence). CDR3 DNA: TGTGCCAGCGATGGGGGGGGAAGCAGGACTGAAGCTTTCTTT. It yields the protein CASDGGGSRTEAFF.

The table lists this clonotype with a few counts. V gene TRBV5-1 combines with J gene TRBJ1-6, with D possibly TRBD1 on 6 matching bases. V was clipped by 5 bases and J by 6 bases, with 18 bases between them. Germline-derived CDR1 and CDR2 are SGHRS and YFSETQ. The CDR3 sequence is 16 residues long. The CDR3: CASSKRGGDSNSPLHF. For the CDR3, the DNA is TGCGCCAGCAGTAAGAGAGGGGGGGACTCTAATTCACCCCTCCACTTT.

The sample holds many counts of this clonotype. The CDR3 loop reads CAISERESTDTQYF. CDR3 nucleotide sequence: TGTGCCATCAGTGAGCGGGAGAGCACAGATACGCAGTATTTT. This chain uses TRBV10-3 with TRBJ2-3, with D possibly TRBD2 on 6 matching bases. Trimming left V 2 bases short and J 0 bases short, with 6 bases between. Germline V lookup: CDR1 ENHRY, CDR2 SYGVKD. The CDR3 loop spans 14 amino acids.

The CDR3, as DNA: TGTGCCAGCAGCCAAGAGGGGGAGTACACCTTC. Its protein is CASSQEGEYTF. This chain connects TRBV3-1 to TRBJ1-2; perhaps TRBD1 as D (5 bases). This CDR3 spans 11 amino acids. CDR1 LGHDT and CDR2 YNNKEL come from the germline V gene (reference sequence). V was shortened by 0 bases and J by 11 bases, with 7 bases between the two germline ends.

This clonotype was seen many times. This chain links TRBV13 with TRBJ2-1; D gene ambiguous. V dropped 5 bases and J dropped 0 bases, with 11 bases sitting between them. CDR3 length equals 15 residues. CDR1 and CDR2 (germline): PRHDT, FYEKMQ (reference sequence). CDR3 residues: CASSRGRSSYNEQFF. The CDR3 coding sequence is TGTGCCAGCAGCCGAGGACGGAGCTCCTACAATGAGCAGTTCTTC.

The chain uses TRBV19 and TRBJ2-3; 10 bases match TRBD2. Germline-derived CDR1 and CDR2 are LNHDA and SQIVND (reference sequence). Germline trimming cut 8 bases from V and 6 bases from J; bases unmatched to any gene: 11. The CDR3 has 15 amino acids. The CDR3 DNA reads TGTGCCAGTGCCCCTAGCGGGGGCCTCGCGGATACGCAGTATTTT. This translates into CASAPSGGLADTQYF. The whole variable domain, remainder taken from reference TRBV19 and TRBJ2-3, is DGGITQSPKYLFRKEGQNVTLSCEQNLNHDAMYWYRQDPGQGLRLIYYSQIVNDFQKGDIAEGYSVSREKKESFPLTVTSAQKNPTAFYLCASAPSGGLADTQYFGPGTRLTVL.

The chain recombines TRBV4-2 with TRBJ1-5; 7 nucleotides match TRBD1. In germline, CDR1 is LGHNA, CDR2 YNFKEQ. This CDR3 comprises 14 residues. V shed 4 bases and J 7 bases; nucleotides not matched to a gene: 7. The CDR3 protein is CASSLTGAGQPQHF. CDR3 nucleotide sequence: TGTGCCAGCAGCCTTACAGGGGCAGGCCAGCCCCAGCATTTT.

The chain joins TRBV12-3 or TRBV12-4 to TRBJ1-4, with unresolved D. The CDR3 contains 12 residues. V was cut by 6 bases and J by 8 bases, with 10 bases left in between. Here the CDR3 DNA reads TGTGCCAGCAGACGGGCGGAAGAAAAACTGTTTTTT. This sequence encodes CASRRAEEKLFF.